Below, 10 T cell receptor beta chains from the same sample are listed, as sequenced in a study of technical replicates of blood from a handful of donors. Assay: immunoSEQ multiplex PCR; the TCRdb copy retains only in-frame clones and omits some. The table shows roughly 74,000 clones, with around 90% occurring only once. Material for sequencing was T cells isolated from PBMCs. All receptors come from a human donor in good health.

This chain joins TRBV28 and TRBJ1-1; no reliable D call. CDR1 and CDR2 (germline): MDHEN, SYDVKM. The CDR3 spans 14 residues. The V and J ends lost 3 bases and 4 bases respectively, with 12 bases between them. CDR3 DNA: TGTGCCAGCAGTTTGAATCTTTTTAGCACTGAAGCTTTCTTT. Amino acids: CASSLNLFSTEAFF.

The chain links TRBV7-9 to TRBJ1-2; D is uncertain. Germline V CDR1 and CDR2: SEHNR, FQNEAQ (reference sequence). The CDR3 runs 16 residues. Trimming cost V 5 bases and J 4 bases, with 20 bases left between them. CDR3 amino acids: CASSPRTPTLAYGYTF. CDR3 bases: TGTGCCAGCAGCCCAAGGACTCCCACATTGGCCTATGGCTACACCTTC. The full variable domain, in which reference TRBV7-9 and TRBJ1-2 provide the parts outside the CDR3, is DTGVSQNPRHKITKRGQNVTFRCDPISEHNRLYWYRQTLGQGPEFLTYFQNEAQLEKSRLLSDRFSAERPKGSFSTLEIQRTEQGDSAMYLCASSPRTPTLAYGYTFGSGTRLTVV.

The table lists this clone with a few counts. The chain links TRBV29-1 to TRBJ1-1; TRBD1 matches at 7 bases. V gave up 8 bases and J gave up 5 bases; unmatched junction bases: 11. The CDR3 is 13 amino acids. Germline V lookup: CDR1 SQVTM, CDR2 ANQGSEA. CDR3 bases: TGCAGCATAAGAACAGGGGACGGGACTGAAGCTTTCTTT. Translated: CSIRTGDGTEAFF.

This chain links TRBV7-9 with TRBJ1-1, with unresolved D. The CDR3 runs 15 residues. Trimming left V 1 base short and J 4 bases short, with 13 bases between. The germline V gene has CDR1 SEHNR and CDR2 FQNEAQ (reference sequence). The CDR3 reads CASSLVPGEGTEAFF. The CDR3 bases are TGTGCCAGCAGCTTAGTTCCTGGGGAGGGCACTGAAGCTTTCTTT.

The V gene is TRBV28, the J gene TRBJ2-1; TRBD2 matches 9 bases. J gave up 4 bases and V 2 bases, and 12 bases lay outside the gene matches. The germline V gene encodes CDR1 MDHEN and CDR2 SYDVKM. This CDR3 spans 18 amino acids. The CDR3 region is CASSLPAGGRLIYNEQFF. In nucleotides, the CDR3 is TGTGCCAGCAGTTTACCAGCGGGAGGCCGTTTGATATACAATGAGCAGTTCTTC.

The chain links TRBV28 to TRBJ2-7; D not resolved. The length of the CDR3 is 18 residues. Between the trimmed V and J ends, which lost 2 bases and 1 base, there was a span of 21 bases. CDR1 MDHEN and CDR2 SYDVKM come from the germline V gene. The CDR3 region is CASSLALELTALSYEQYF. The CDR3 DNA reads TGTGCCAGCAGTTTAGCTTTGGAGCTCACCGCTTTATCCTACGAGCAGTACTTC.

The gene calls are TRBV7-3 and TRBJ2-4; 11 positions agree with TRBD2. The CDR3 extends over 17 amino acids. Germline V gives CDR1 SGHTA, CDR2 FQGTGA. V was pared by 4 bases and J by 6 bases, with 11 bases of the junction left unmatched. The CDR3 DNA follows: TGTGCCAGCAGCTCAAACCGACTAGCGGGAACTTCAAACATTCAGTACTTC. It yields the protein CASSSNRLAGTSNIQYF. The full variable domain, completed using reference TRBV7-3 and TRBJ2-4, is GAGVSQTPSNKVTEKGKYVELRCDPISGHTALYWYRQSLGQGPEFLIYFQGTGAADDSGLPNDRFFAVRPEGSVSTLKIQRTERGDSAVYLCASSSNRLAGTSNIQYFGAGTRLSVL.

This clone was counted between two and nine times. This chain's CDR3 is CASNSNWNTEAFF. CDR3 sequence (DNA): TGTGCCAGCAACTCAAACTGGAACACTGAAGCTTTCTTT. The V gene is TRBV11-3, the J gene TRBJ1-1; the D is unclear. This CDR3 spans 13 amino acids. Trimming removed 7 bases at V and 1 base at J, with 10 bases between. Germline V CDR1 and CDR2: SGHNT, YENEEA.

In its sample, this clone was seen once. The chain recombines TRBV5-1 with TRBJ2-1; D possibly corresponds to TRBD2 (5 bases). V lost 6 bases to trimming and J lost 6 bases, with 28 bases between them. From germline, CDR1 is SGHRS and CDR2 YFSETQ. CDR3 length: 18 residues. DNA for the CDR3: TGCGCCAGCAACGAAAAAGAGGTGGGTCGGGATATCATCAATGAGCAGTTCTTC. Encoded protein: CASNEKEVGRDIINEQFF.

The chain joins TRBV14 to TRBJ2-7; TRBD2 might be the D (6 bases). This CDR3 is built from 16 residues. V was pared by 3 bases and J by 7 bases, with 22 bases between. Germline CDR1 reads SGHDN; CDR2 reads FVKESK. CDR3 amino acids: CASSHISSGSRGEQYF. CDR3 sequence (DNA): TGTGCCAGCAGCCATATTAGTTCGGGATCCCGGGGGGAGCAGTACTTC.